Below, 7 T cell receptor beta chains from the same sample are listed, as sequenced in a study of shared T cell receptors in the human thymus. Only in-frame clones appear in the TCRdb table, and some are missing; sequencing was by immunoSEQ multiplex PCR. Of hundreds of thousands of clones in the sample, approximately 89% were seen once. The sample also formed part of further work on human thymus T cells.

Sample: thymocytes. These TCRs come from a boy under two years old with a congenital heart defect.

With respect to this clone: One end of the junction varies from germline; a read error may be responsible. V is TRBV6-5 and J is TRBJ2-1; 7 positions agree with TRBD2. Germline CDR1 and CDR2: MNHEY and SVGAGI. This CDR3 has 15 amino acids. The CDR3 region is CAGRYLGGTQHEQFF. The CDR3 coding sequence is TGTGCCGGCAGGTACCTGGGGGGGACTCAACATGAGCAGTTCTTC.

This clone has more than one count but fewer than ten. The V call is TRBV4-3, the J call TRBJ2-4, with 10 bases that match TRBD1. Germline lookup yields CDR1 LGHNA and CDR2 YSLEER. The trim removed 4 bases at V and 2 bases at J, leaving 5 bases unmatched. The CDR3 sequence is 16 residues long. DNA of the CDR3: TGCGCCAGCAGCCCCAGACAGGGGGCGACCAAAAACATTCAGTACTTC. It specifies CASSPRQGATKNIQYF.

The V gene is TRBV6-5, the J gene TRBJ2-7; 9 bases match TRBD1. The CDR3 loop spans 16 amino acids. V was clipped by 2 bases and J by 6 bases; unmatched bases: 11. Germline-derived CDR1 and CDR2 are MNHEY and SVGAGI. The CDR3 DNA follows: TGTGCCAGCAGTTACGTTCCGGGACAGGGCTCCGGCGAGCAGTACTTC. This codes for CASSYVPGQGSGEQYF.

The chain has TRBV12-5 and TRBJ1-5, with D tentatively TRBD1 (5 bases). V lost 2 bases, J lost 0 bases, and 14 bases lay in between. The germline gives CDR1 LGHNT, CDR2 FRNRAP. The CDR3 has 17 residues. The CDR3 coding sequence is TGTGCTAGTGGTTTGTCAGGGATGGGCTATAGCAATCAGCCCCAGCATTTT. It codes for CASGLSGMGYSNQPQHF.

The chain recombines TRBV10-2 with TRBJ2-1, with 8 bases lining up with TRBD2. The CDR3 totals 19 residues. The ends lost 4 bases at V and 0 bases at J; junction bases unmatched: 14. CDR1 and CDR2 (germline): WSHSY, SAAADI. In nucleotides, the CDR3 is TGCGCCAGCAGTGCGGTGGGCGGGGGGACCTCATCCTCCTACAATGAGCAGTTCTTC. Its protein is CASSAVGGGTSSSYNEQFF.

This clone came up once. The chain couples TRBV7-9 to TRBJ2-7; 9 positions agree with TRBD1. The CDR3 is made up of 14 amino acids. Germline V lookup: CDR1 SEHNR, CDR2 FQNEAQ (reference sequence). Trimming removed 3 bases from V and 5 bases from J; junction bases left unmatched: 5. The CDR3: CASSLGQGLNEQYF. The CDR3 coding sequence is TGTGCCAGCAGCTTGGGACAGGGTTTGAACGAGCAGTACTTC.

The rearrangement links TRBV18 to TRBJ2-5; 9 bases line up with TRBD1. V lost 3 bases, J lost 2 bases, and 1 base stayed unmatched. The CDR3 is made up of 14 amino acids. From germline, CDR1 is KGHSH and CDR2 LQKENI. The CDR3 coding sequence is TGTGCCAGCTCACCGACAGGGGGACAAGAGACCCAGTACTTC. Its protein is CASSPTGGQETQYF.